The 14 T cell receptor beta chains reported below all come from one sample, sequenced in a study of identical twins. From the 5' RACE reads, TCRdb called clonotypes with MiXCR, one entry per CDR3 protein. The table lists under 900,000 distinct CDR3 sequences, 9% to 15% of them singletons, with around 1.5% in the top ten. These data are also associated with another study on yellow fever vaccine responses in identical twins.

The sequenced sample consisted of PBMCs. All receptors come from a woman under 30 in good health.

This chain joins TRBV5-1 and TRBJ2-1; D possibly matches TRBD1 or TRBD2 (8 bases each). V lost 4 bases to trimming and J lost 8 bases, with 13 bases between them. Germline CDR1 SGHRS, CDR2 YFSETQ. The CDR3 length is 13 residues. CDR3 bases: TGCGCCAGCAGCCGGGGGGGACAGGATGAGCAGTTCTTC. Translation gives CASSRGGQDEQFF.

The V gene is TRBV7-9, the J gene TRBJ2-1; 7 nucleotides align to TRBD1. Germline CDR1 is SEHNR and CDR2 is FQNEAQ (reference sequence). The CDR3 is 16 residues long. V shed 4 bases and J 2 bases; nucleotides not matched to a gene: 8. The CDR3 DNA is TGTGCCAGCAGCTATAACAGGGGAAGAACCTACAATGAGCAGTTCTTC. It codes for CASSYNRGRTYNEQFF.

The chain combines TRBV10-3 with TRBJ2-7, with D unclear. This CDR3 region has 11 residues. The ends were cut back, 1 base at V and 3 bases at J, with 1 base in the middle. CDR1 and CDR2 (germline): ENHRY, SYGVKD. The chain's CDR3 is CAISEFYEQYF. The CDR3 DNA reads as TGTGCCATCAGTGAGTTCTACGAGCAGTACTTC.

CDR3: CASSHTLGTQYF. CDR3 nucleotide sequence: TGTGCCAGCAGCCATACATTGGGGACGCAGTATTTT. The rearrangement links TRBV3-1 to TRBJ2-3, with D hard to call. Germline-derived CDR1 and CDR2 are LGHDT and YNNKEL (reference sequence). This CDR3 is 12 amino acids long. Trimming pared 3 bases from V and 9 bases from J, leaving 10 bases between.

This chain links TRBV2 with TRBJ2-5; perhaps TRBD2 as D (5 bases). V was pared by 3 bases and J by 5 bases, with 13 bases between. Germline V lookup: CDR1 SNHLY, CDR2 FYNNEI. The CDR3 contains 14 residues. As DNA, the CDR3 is TGTGCCAGCAGTGAGGGTAGCCCGGGGGAGACCCAGTACTTC. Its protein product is CASSEGSPGETQYF.

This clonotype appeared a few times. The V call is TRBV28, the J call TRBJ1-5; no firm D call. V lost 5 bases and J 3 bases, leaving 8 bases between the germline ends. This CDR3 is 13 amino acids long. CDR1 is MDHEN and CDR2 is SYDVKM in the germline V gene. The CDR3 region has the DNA TGTGCCAGCAGTCTAGGTTTCAATCAGCCCCAGCATTTT. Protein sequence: CASSLGFNQPQHF.

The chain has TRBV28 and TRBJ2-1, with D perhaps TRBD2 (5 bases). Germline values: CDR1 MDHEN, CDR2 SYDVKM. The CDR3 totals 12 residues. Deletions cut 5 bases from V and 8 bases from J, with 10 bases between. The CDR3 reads CASSVDFYEQFF. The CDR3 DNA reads TGTGCCAGCAGTGTGGACTTTTATGAGCAGTTCTTC.

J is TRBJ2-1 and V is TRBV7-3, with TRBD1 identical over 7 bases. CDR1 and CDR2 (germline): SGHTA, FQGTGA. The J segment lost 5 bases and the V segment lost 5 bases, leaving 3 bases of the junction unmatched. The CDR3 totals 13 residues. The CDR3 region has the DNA TGTGCCAGCAGCGGGGACAGTAACAATGAGCAGTTCTTC. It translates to CASSGDSNNEQFF.

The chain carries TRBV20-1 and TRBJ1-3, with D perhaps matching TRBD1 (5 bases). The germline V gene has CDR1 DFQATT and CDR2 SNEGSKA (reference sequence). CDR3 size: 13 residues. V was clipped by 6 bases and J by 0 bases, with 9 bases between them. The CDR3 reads CSARGSSGNTIYF. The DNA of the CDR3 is TGCAGTGCGAGGGGATCCTCTGGAAACACCATATATTTT.

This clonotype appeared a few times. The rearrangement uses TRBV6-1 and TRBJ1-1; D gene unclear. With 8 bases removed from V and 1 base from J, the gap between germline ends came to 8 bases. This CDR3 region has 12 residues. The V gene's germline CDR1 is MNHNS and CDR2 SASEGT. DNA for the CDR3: TGTGCCAGCGGCGAGGGGAACACTGAAGCTTTCTTT. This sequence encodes CASGEGNTEAFF.

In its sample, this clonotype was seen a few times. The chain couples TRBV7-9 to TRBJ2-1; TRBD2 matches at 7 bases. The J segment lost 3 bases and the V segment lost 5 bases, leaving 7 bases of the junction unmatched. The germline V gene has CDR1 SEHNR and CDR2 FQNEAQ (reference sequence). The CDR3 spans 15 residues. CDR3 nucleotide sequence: TGTGCCAGCAGCAGACGACTAGCCCACTACAATGAGCAGTTCTTC. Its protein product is CASSRRLAHYNEQFF.

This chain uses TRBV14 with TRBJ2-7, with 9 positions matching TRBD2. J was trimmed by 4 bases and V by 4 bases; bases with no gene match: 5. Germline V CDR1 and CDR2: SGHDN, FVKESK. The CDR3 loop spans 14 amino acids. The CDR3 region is CASSPGLARYEQYF. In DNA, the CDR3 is TGTGCCAGCAGCCCAGGACTAGCGCGGTACGAGCAGTACTTC. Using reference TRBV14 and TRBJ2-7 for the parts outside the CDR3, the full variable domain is EAGVTQFPSHSVIEKGQTVTLRCDPISGHDNLYWYRRVMGKEIKFLLHFVKESKQDESGMPNNRFLAERTGGTYSTLKVQPAELEDSGVYFCASSPGLARYEQYFGPGTRLTVT.

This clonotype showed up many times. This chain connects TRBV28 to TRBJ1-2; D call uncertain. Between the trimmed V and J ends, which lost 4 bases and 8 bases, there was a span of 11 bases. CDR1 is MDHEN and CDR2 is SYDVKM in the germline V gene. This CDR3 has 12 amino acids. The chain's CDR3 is CASSSRFKGYTF. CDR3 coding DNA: TGTGCCAGCAGTTCCCGATTTAAAGGCTACACCTTC.

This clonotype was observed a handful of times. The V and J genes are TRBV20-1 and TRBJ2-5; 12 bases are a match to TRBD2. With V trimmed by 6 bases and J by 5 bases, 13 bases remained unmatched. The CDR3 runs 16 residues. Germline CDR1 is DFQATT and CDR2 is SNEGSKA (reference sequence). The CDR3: CSAPRGTSGLDETQYF. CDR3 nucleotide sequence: TGCAGTGCCCCCCGGGGGACTAGCGGGTTGGACGAGACCCAGTACTTC.